Each of the 10 T cell receptor beta chains below was sequenced from the same sample in a study of T cell repertoires in cytomegalovirus infection. Their antigens are not known. TCRdb analysed the reads with MiXCR anew, one entry per CDR3 protein. Of around 900,000 distinct CDR3 sequences in the sample, roughly a third are singletons; the top ten hold 10% to 15%. The source was cultured CD8+ T cells from PBMCs, collected from culture after CMV antigen stimulation. The receptors were sampled from a human donor in good health (CMV status not recorded). Some clones in this sample may be carry-over from other donors' samples.

This chain joins TRBV27 and TRBJ1-5; D not certain. V lost 5 bases to trimming and J lost 7 bases, with 12 bases between them. This CDR3 is 13 amino acids long. Germline values: CDR1 MNHEY, CDR2 SMNVEV (reference sequence). CDR3 amino acids: CASSLLGGQPQHF. The CDR3 nucleotides read TGTGCCAGCAGTCTGCTGGGAGGACAGCCCCAGCATTTT.

The chain joins TRBV19 to TRBJ1-5, with a possible D match to TRBD1 (5 bases). The CDR3 has 14 residues. Trimming took off 7 bases at V and 0 bases at J, with 10 bases between the two ends. Germline V lookup: CDR1 LNHDA, CDR2 SQIVND (reference sequence). This chain's CDR3 is CASTGGHSNQPQHF. The CDR3 DNA reads as TGTGCCAGTACGGGGGGTCATAGCAATCAGCCCCAGCATTTT.

A few counts support this clonotype. The rearrangement links TRBV7-2 to TRBJ2-7, with D perhaps TRBD1 (6 bases). The CDR3 has 14 residues. V was pared by 6 bases and J by 5 bases, with 17 bases between. CDR1 and CDR2 from the germline V gene are SGHTA and FQGNSA. This CDR3 is CASRYWGAGDEQYF. The CDR3 nucleotides are TGTGCCAGCAGATACTGGGGTGCAGGGGACGAGCAGTACTTC.

This rearrangement joins TRBV4-3 to TRBJ1-4, with D maybe TRBD1 (5 bases). V lost 1 base and J lost 5, with 8 bases in between. This CDR3 contains 14 residues. Germline V CDR1 and CDR2: LGHNA, YSLEER. The CDR3: CASSQAWGNEKLFF. The DNA of the CDR3 is TGCGCCAGCAGCCAAGCCTGGGGGAATGAAAAACTGTTTTTT.

This clonotype showed up just a few times. V gene TRBV25-1 combines with J gene TRBJ1-2, with D perhaps TRBD1 (5 bases). Germline V gene lookup returns CDR1 MGHDK and CDR2 SYGVNS. With 1 base removed from V and 6 bases from J, the gap between germline ends came to 12 bases. The CDR3 has 14 amino acids. The CDR3 is CASSEFRVVDGYTF. Here the CDR3 DNA reads TGTGCCAGCAGTGAATTCAGGGTCGTCGATGGCTACACCTTC.

This clonotype was recorded at least ten times. The chain couples TRBV6-5 to TRBJ1-4; D is undetermined. The V gene's germline CDR1 is MNHEY and CDR2 SVGAGI. Trimming shortened V by 2 bases and J by 0 bases, and 13 bases separated the two germline ends. CDR3 length equals 17 residues. DNA for the CDR3: TGTGCCAGCAGTTACCAAATTAGACACCCAACTAATGAAAAACTGTTTTTT. Residues: CASSYQIRHPTNEKLFF.

The rearrangement links TRBV6-2 or TRBV6-3 to TRBJ2-7; TRBD1 agrees at 7 bases. CDR1 and CDR2 from the germline V gene are MNHEY and SVGEGT. The V segment lost 5 bases and the J segment 3 bases; nucleotides outside the gene matches: 7. The CDR3 is made up of 14 amino acids. CDR3 amino acids: CASSHRQGVYEQYV. The CDR3 DNA is TGTGCCAGCAGTCACCGACAGGGTGTCTACGAGCAGTACGTC.

The CDR3 bases are TGTGCCACCAGTGATTATGCAGGGCGTGATACGCAGTATTTT. It encodes CATSDYAGRDTQYF. The rearrangement joins TRBV24-1 to TRBJ2-3; possibly TRBD1 for D (5 bases). Germline V gene lookup returns CDR1 KGHDR and CDR2 SFDVKD. The CDR3 loop spans 14 amino acids. V lost 2 bases and J lost 6, with 11 bases in between.

There are many counts of this clonotype. J is TRBJ1-2 and V is TRBV7-9, with 7 bases aligning to TRBD1. The CDR3 is made up of 14 amino acids. CDR1 and CDR2 from the germline V gene are SEHNR and FQNEAQ (reference sequence). V lost 4 bases to trimming and J lost 7 bases; unmatched junction nucleotides: 9. CDR3 loop: CASSSRQGSGGYTF. In nucleotides, the CDR3 is TGTGCCAGCAGCTCCCGACAGGGCAGCGGTGGCTACACCTTC.

V gene TRBV4-2 combines with J gene TRBJ2-1; D gene unclear. CDR1 is LGHNA and CDR2 is YNFKEQ in the germline V gene. CDR3 length equals 13 residues. V was cut by 4 bases and J by 3 bases, with 7 bases left in between. CDR3 protein: CASSPGFYNEQFF. The CDR3 DNA sequence: TGTGCCAGCAGCCCTGGCTTCTACAATGAGCAGTTCTTC.